This T cell receptor beta chain was captured by sequencing in a study of identical twins. MiXCR was run by TCRdb on the 5' RACE reads, yielding one entry per CDR3 protein. The data hold more than 1.5 million distinct CDR3 sequences, with roughly 35% observed a single time. V was cut by 4 bases and J by 4 bases, with 19 bases left in between. This CDR3 has 16 amino acids. From germline, CDR1 is SGHRS and CDR2 YFSETQ. The chain employs TRBV5-1 and TRBJ2-3; D might be TRBD1 or TRBD2, each matching 6 bases. The TCR sequence derives from a newborn girl in good health. The sequenced sample consisted of cord blood. CDR3 sequence (DNA): TGCGCCAGCAGCCTCCCGGGGGCGTATGGGTCAGATACGCAGTATTTT. Protein product: CASSLPGAYGSDTQYF.